A selection of T cell receptor beta chains follows, all from one sample in a study of blood T cell repertoires in COVID-19. Clones were sequenced by immunoSEQ multiplex PCR, and TCRdb holds only the in-frame ones, with some missing. The table includes nearly 200,000 clones, 89% detected once. The sample was PBMCs or T cells enriched from blood (not recorded which). These receptors all stem from a woman aged 18-29 years who had recovered from COVID-19. Both conserved end residues are part of each CDR3. D genes are given only for firm matches. Size values are once, few and many counts, or a class for expanded clones, and some rows have none.

d_gene	v_gene	abundance	j_gene	CDR3nt	CDR3aa
TRBD2	TRBV4-1	NA	TRBJ2-5	TGCGCCAGCAGCCAAGATAATAGCGGGGGGGCGCGGGAGACCCAGTACTTC	CASSQDNSGGARETQYF
NA	TRBV7-3	NA	TRBJ2-3	TGTGCCAGCAGCTTAAAGGAAAGCGGTACAGATACGCAGTATTTT	CASSLKESGTDTQYF
NA	TRBV5-4	NA	TRBJ1-3	TGTGCCAGCAGCTTGGCTCGGGGGGCGACCGGAAACACCATATATTTT	CASSLARGATGNTIYF
TRBD1	TRBV6-5	NA	TRBJ1-2	TGTGCCAGCAGTTACCGCGTAGGGGGCGCCGAGGGCTACACCTTC	CASSYRVGGAEGYTF
NA	TRBV6-5	NA	TRBJ1-1	TGTGCCAGCAGGAGTCAGGTGGCGAACACTGAAGCTTTCTTT	CASRSQVANTEAFF
NA	TRBV21-1	NA	TRBJ1-2	TGTGCCAGCAGCCTCGACGGAGGCTATGGCTACACCTTC	CASSLDGGYGYTF
NA	TRBV18	NA	TRBJ1-3	TGTGCCAGCTCACCCACAGGGATTTCTGGAAACACCATATATTTT	CASSPTGISGNTIYF
NA	TRBV2	NA	TRBJ2-5	TGTGCCAGCAGTCAAATGTCACAGGCCCAGTACTTC	CASSQMSQAQYF
TRBD2	TRBV5-8	NA	TRBJ2-1	TGTGCCAGCAGCTTGAGCCCTAGCGGAAACAATGAGCAGTTCTTC	CASSLSPSGNNEQFF
TRBD1	TRBV7-9	NA	TRBJ1-4	TGTGCCAGCAGCTCCAGGACAGGGGAGTCTAGGGAAAAACTGTTTTTT	CASSSRTGESREKLFF
NA	TRBV27	NA	TRBJ1-2	TGTGCCAGCAGACCCGACAGAGGAGGGGGCTACACCTTC	CASRPDRGGGYTF
NA	TRBV3-1/TRBV3-2	NA	TRBJ1-2	TGTGCCAGCAGCCAAGATCTTGTAACGGAAACTACCGGCTATGGCTACACCTTC	CASSQDLVTETTGYGYTF
NA	TRBV4-1	once	TRBJ2-5	TGCGCCACCTCGAATACGGACAGAGGGGAGACCCAGTACTTC	CATSNTDRGETQYF
TRBD1	TRBV5-1	NA	TRBJ1-1	TGCGCCAGCAGCTCCGGGACAGGGGGCGTTTGGGACACTGAAGCTTTCTTT	CASSSGTGGVWDTEAFF
NA	TRBV30	NA	TRBJ1-3	TGTGCCTGGAGTGTACGTTCTAACTCTGGAAACACCATATATTTT	CAWSVRSNSGNTIYF
NA	TRBV9	NA	TRBJ1-2	TGTGCCAGCAGCGTAGGTGGAGACGCAAGAGGCTACACCTTC	CASSVGGDARGYTF
NA	TRBV15	NA	TRBJ1-1	TGTGCCACCAGCAGAGGGTGGCTGAACACTGAAGCTTTCTTT	CATSRGWLNTEAFF
TRBD2	TRBV7-9	NA	TRBJ2-2	TGTGCCAGTCAGCGGGGGGTAAACACCGGGGAGCTGTTTTTT	CASQRGVNTGELFF
NA	TRBV12-3/TRBV12-4	NA	TRBJ1-2	TGTGCCAGCACCGCTCAAACTTACCTAGGCTACACCTTC	CASTAQTYLGYTF
NA	TRBV10-3	NA	TRBJ2-3	TGTGCCATCAGTGAGAGGGGGGGAGATACGCAGTATTTT	CAISERGGDTQYF
TRBD1	TRBV5-6	NA	TRBJ2-6	TGTGCCAGCAGCTTGGTGCAGGGGGCGGCTGGGGCCAACGTCCTGACTTTC	CASSLVQGAAGANVLTF
TRBD2	TRBV5-1	NA	TRBJ2-2	TGCGCCAGCAGCTTGGCATCCGGGGGGGCGACCGGGGAGCTGTTTTTT	CASSLASGGATGELFF
NA	TRBV19	NA	TRBJ1-1	TGTGCCAGTAGTAGCCTACAGAAGAACACTGAAGCTTTCTTT	CASSSLQKNTEAFF
TRBD1	TRBV5-6	NA	TRBJ2-7	TGTGCCAGCAGCTTTCCTCCGGGACAGGCCCTCCCTGACGAGCAGTACTTC	CASSFPPGQALPDEQYF
NA	TRBV6-5	NA	TRBJ1-4	TGTGCCAGCAGTCAAAACACGGGGATCGAAAAACTGTTTTTT	CASSQNTGIEKLFF
NA	TRBV13	NA	TRBJ1-1	TGTGCCAGTTGTGCGTTGAACACTGAAGCTTTCTTT	CASCALNTEAFF
TRBD1	TRBV4-2	NA	TRBJ1-5	TGTGCCAGCAGCCAAGACGATACAGGGGGTATAGGCAATCAGCCCCAGCATTTT	CASSQDDTGGIGNQPQHF
TRBD1	TRBV5-1	NA	TRBJ1-3	TGCGCCAGCAGCTTGGGCAGACAGGGCCCCTCTGGAAACACCATATATTTT	CASSLGRQGPSGNTIYF
TRBD1	TRBV27	NA	TRBJ1-5	TGTGCCAGCAGCTTCGCCGGGACAGGGCAGCCCCAGCATTTT	CASSFAGTGQPQHF
TRBD1	TRBV6-6	few	TRBJ1-5	TGTGCCAGCAGTCCGACCGGGACAGGGGGTACTACAAATCAGCCCCAGCATTTT	CASSPTGTGGTTNQPQHF
TRBD1	TRBV5-6	few	TRBJ2-7	TGTGCCAGCAGCTTGATTCAGGGGGCGAGGGGGTACGAGCAGTACTTC	CASSLIQGARGYEQYF
TRBD2	TRBV3-1/TRBV3-2	NA	TRBJ2-5	TGTGCCAGCAGCCAGGCGGGGGTTGAGACCCAGTACTTC	CASSQAGVETQYF
NA	TRBV9	NA	TRBJ2-5	TGTGCCAGCAGCGTAGCTCACGATACTAGCTTCCCAGAGACCCAGTACTTC	CASSVAHDTSFPETQYF
NA	TRBV24-1	NA	TRBJ2-7	TGTGCCACCAGTGTGGGGGGAACCTACGAGCAGTACTTC	CATSVGGTYEQYF